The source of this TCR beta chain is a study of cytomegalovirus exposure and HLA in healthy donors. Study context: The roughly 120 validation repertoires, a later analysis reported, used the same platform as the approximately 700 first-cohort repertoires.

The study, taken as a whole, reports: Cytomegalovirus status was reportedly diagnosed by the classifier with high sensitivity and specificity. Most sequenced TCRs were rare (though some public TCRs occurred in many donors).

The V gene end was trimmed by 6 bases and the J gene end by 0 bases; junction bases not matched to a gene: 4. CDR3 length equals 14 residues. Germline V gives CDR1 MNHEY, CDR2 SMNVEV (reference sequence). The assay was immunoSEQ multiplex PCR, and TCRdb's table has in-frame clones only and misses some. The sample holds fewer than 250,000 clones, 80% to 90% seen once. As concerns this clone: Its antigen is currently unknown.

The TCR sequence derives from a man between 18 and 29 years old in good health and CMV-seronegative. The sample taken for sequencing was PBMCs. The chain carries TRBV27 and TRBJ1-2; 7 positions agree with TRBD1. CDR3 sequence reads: CASRPGQANYGYTF. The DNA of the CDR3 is TGTGCCAGCAGACCCGGACAGGCTAACTATGGCTACACCTTC.